The rows below give T cell receptor beta chains drawn from one sample of a study of CD8+CD57+ T cells in acquired aplastic anemia. TCRdb fed the reads into MiXCR, producing one record per CDR3 protein. Among 250,000 to 350,000 distinct CDR3 sequences listed, around 60% were seen once. Source material: sorted CD4+, CD8+, or CD8+CD57+ T cells (not recorded which) from PBMCs. The receptors here all came from a human donor with severe aplastic anemia or a healthy control (not recorded which). Both conserved end residues are part of each CDR3. The D gene is left open where the match is weak. Size values are once, few and many counts, or a class for expanded clones, and some rows have none.

abundance | j_gene | d_gene | v_gene | CDR3aa | CDR3nt
NA | TRBJ1-2 | NA | TRBV19 | CASFSRDNYGYTF | TGTGCCAGTTTCAGTCGGGACAACTATGGCTACACCTTC
many | TRBJ2-4 | TRBD2 | TRBV7-6 | CASSDGTSGGGGNIQYF | TGTGCCAGCAGTGACGGGACTAGCGGGGGGGGGGGAAACATTCAGTACTTC
NA | TRBJ2-6 | TRBD1 | TRBV19 | CASSPKSLDRTSANVLTF | TGTGCCAGCTCACCAAAGAGCCTGGACAGGACATCCGCCAACGTCCTGACTTTC
NA | TRBJ2-7 | NA | TRBV20-1 | CSASPGTPYEQYF | TGCAGTGCTAGTCCGGGGACTCCCTACGAGCAGTACTTC
NA | TRBJ1-2 | NA | TRBV19 | CASSIDGLYGYTF | TGTGCCAGTAGTATCGACGGCCTCTATGGCTACACCTTC
NA | TRBJ2-5 | NA | TRBV7-2 | CASSLVARETQYF | TGTGCCAGCAGCTTGGTTGCGCGAGAGACCCAGTACTTC
once | TRBJ2-1 | NA | TRBV7-2 | CAGSPDSIYYNEQFF | TGTGCCGGCAGCCCGGACTCCATATACTACAATGAGCAGTTCTTC
NA | TRBJ2-7 | NA | TRBV6-5 | CASSYGAAYEQYF | TGCGCCAGCAGTTACGGGGCAGCCTACGAGCAGTACTTC
NA | TRBJ2-3 | TRBD2 | TRBV7-2 | CASSLSGGQGGTQYF | TGTGCCAGCAGCCTCAGCGGGGGGCAGGGAGGTACGCAGTATTTT
once | TRBJ2-5 | TRBD2 | TRBV7-2 | CASSLVSGPGLAGEGETQYF | TGTGCCAGCAGCTTAGTTTCCGGTCCGGGACTAGCGGGGGAAGGAGAGACCCAGTACTTC
NA | TRBJ2-7 | NA | TRBV19 | CASSGYEQYF | TGTGCCAGTAGCGGGTACGAGCAGTACTTC
many | TRBJ2-3 | TRBD2 | TRBV20-1 | CSAGPGGLATDTQYF | TGCAGTGCTGGGCCGGGGGGACTAGCGACAGATACGCAGTATTTT
NA | TRBJ2-1 | NA | TRBV5-1 | CASSLYGAENEQFF | TGCGCCAGCAGCTTGTATGGGGCGGAGAATGAGCAGTTCTTC
NA | TRBJ2-1 | NA | TRBV25-1 | CASSWSGSNEQFF | TGTGCCAGCAGCTGGAGTGGGAGCAATGAGCAGTTCTTC
NA | TRBJ2-1 | NA | TRBV19 | CASSIWGTSYNEQFF | TGTGCCAGTAGTATCTGGGGGACCTCCTACAATGAGCAGTTCTTC
few | TRBJ1-1 | NA | TRBV2 | CASSYQRAFF | TGTGCCAGCAGTTACCAGCGGGCTTTCTTT
few | TRBJ2-7 | TRBD1 | TRBV2 | CASSVLPGQGLPYEQYF | TGTGCCAGCAGCGTATTACCGGGACAGGGGTTGCCCTACGAGCAGTACTTC
NA | TRBJ1-3 | NA | TRBV7-9 | CAVLSGNTIYF | TGTGCCGTACTCTCTGGAAACACCATATATTTT
NA | TRBJ2-1 | TRBD2 | TRBV7-6 | CASSLTSIAYNEQFF | TGTGCCAGCAGCTTGACTAGCATCGCCTACAATGAGCAGTTCTTC
many | TRBJ1-1 | NA | TRBV11-2 | CASQPKTNWDISTEAFF | TGTGCCAGCCAACCTAAAACCAATTGGGACATTTCCACTGAAGCTTTCTTT
NA | TRBJ2-3 | NA | TRBV3-1 | CASQRGGAFSTDTQYF | TGTGCCAGCCAGAGGGGGGGGGCCTTCAGCACAGATACGCAGTATTTT
once | TRBJ1-6 | NA | TRBV19 | CASSIVGLNSPLHF | TGTGCCAGTAGTATAGTGGGGTTAAATTCACCCCTCCACTTT
few | TRBJ2-2 | NA | TRBV7-2 | CASSSDWNTGELFF | TGTGCCAGCAGCTCCGACTGGAACACCGGGGAGCTGTTTTTT
NA | TRBJ1-1 | TRBD1 | TRBV29-1 | CSVHRGGTEAFF | TGCAGCGTCCACAGGGGAGGCACTGAAGCTTTCTTT
NA | TRBJ1-5 | NA | TRBV7-9 | CASGWGEPQHF | TGTGCCAGCGGTTGGGGTGAGCCCCAGCATTTT
NA | TRBJ2-5 | TRBD2 | TRBV7-2 | CASKSLAGEETQYF | TGTGCCAGCAAGTCACTAGCGGGGGAAGAGACCCAGTACTTC
NA | TRBJ2-7 | TRBD2 | TRBV20-1 | CSASSGGDYEQYF | TGCAGTGCTTCTAGCGGGGGGGACTACGAGCAGTACTTC
many | TRBJ2-1 | NA | TRBV20-1 | CLARESSYNEQFF | TGCCTTGCGAGGGAGAGCTCCTACAATGAGCAGTTCTTC
once | TRBJ2-5 | TRBD2 | TRBV5-1 | CASSLGLAGITQYF | TGCGCCAGCAGCTTGGGACTAGCGGGGATTACCCAGTACTTC
many | TRBJ1-4 | TRBD1 | TRBV9 | CASSRQGYSNEKLFF | TGTGCCAGCAGCCGACAGGGGTATTCTAATGAAAAACTGTTTTTT